The clone carrying this TCR beta chain turned up a few times. Using a J-beta primer mix together with a sample-barcoded 5' primer, a second PCR was run for about 6 to 11 cycles. A template-switch adaptor containing 12 random nucleotides labeled each cDNA molecule. TCRdb passed the 5' RACE reads through MiXCR, listing each CDR3 protein once. The sample records some 750,000 distinct CDR3 sequences, approximately 21% being singletons. This entry comes from a study of blood T cells in healthy people across ages. Germline V gives CDR1 SGHTA, CDR2 FQGNSA. With 8 bases clipped from V and 4 bases from J, the junction kept 19 bases outside the gene matches. The CDR3 is 17 residues long.

The sequenced sample was blood. This sequence originates from a man between 65 and 85 years old in good health. The gene calls are TRBV7-2 and TRBJ1-1; TRBD1 matches 7 bases. The CDR3 protein is CASSGRGRGIGSTEAFF. The CDR3 DNA follows: TGTGCCAGCTCGGGAAGGGGGCGCGGTATAGGTAGCACTGAAGCTTTCTTT.